Each of the 8 T cell receptor beta chains below was sequenced from the same sample in a study of blood T cell repertoires in COVID-19. Profiling relied on immunoSEQ multiplex PCR, and the TCRdb table lists in-frame clones only, not all of them. The top ten clones hold roughly a tenth of a sample with some 300,000 clones, around 89% of them seen once. The sequenced sample consisted of PBMCs or T cells enriched from blood (not recorded which). These receptors all come from a woman in her thirties or forties who had recovered from COVID-19.

The DNA for the CDR3 is TGTGCCAGCGGCGACAGGGGGCTACAGTATGGCTACACCTTC. Translation: CASGDRGLQYGYTF. The chain is built from TRBV7-2 and TRBJ1-2, with TRBD1 matching 10 bases. Germline CDR1 is SGHTA and CDR2 is FQGNSA. The CDR3 is 14 amino acids. Trimming removed 8 bases from V and 5 bases from J; junction bases left unmatched: 8.

This clone appeared once. The chain uses TRBV7-8 and TRBJ1-2; the match to TRBD1 covers 8 bases. Germline CDR1 reads SGHVS; CDR2 reads FQNEAQ. V dropped 2 bases and J dropped 1; count of bases not matched to a gene: 3. CDR3 length equals 15 residues. CDR3 residues: CASSLRTGLNYGYTF. CDR3 bases: TGTGCCAGCAGCTTAAGGACAGGGCTTAACTATGGCTACACCTTC. The full variable domain, rest sourced from reference TRBV7-8 and TRBJ1-2, is GAGVSQSPRYKVAKRGQDVALRCDPISGHVSLFWYQQALGQGPEFLTYFQNEAQLDKSGLPSDRFFAERPEGSVSTLKIQRTQQEDSAVYLCASSLRTGLNYGYTFGSGTRLTVV.

The V call is TRBV7-2, the J call TRBJ2-3; 8 positions match TRBD2. The J segment lost 5 bases and the V segment lost 5 bases, leaving 6 bases of the junction unmatched. This CDR3 has 14 amino acids. Germline V lookup: CDR1 SGHTA, CDR2 FQGNSA. The CDR3 sequence is CASSLGGAQDTQYF. CDR3 DNA sequence: TGTGCCAGCAGCCTCGGGGGGGCACAAGATACGCAGTATTTT.

The V gene is TRBV7-9, the J gene TRBJ2-1, with 8 bases lining up with TRBD1. After removal of 5 bases from V and 13 bases from J, the junction contained 7 bases not matched to a gene. Germline V gene sequence: CDR1 SEHNR, CDR2 FQNEAQ (reference sequence). This CDR3 is built from 12 residues. CDR3 bases: TGTGCCAGCAGCCTTGGGACAGGATTACAGTTCTTC. Translation: CASSLGTGLQFF.

This sequence joins TRBV7-2 and TRBJ2-7; 8 bases are a match to TRBD2. The V segment lost 5 bases and the J segment 3 bases; nucleotides outside the gene matches: 15. Germline V CDR1 and CDR2: SGHTA, FQGNSA. The length of the CDR3 is 17 residues. CDR3: CASSPRTSRTTFYEQYF. CDR3 in DNA: TGTGCCAGCAGCCCCCGGACTAGCCGAACGACATTCTACGAGCAGTACTTC.

J is TRBJ2-3 and V is TRBV19; 7 bases line up with TRBD2. V shed 10 bases, J shed 4 bases, and the junction held 17 bases outside the gene matches. In germline, CDR1 is LNHDA, CDR2 SQIVND (reference sequence). The CDR3 is made up of 16 amino acids. DNA for the CDR3: TGTGCCACATCCCCAGGGCTAGCGGATTTCGCAGATACGCAGTATTTT. Its protein is CATSPGLADFADTQYF.

This clone was recorded a few times. This rearrangement joins TRBV16 to TRBJ2-7; a weak D match, TRBD2 (5 bases). Per the germline V gene, CDR1 is KGHSY and CDR2 is FQNENV. The CDR3 totals 14 residues. V lost 0 bases and J 6 bases, leaving 12 bases between the germline ends. The CDR3 reads CASSQSRGSGEQYF. The CDR3 region has the DNA TGTGCCAGCAGCCAATCCCGGGGATCAGGCGAGCAGTACTTC.

Turning to this clone: Different DNA sequences within this sample yield the same CDR3. This sequence joins TRBV18 and TRBJ1-1, with 7 nucleotides matching TRBD1. The CDR3 has 14 residues. The germline V gene encodes CDR1 KGHSH and CDR2 LQKENI. J was trimmed by 0 bases and V by 3 bases; bases with no gene match: 1. CDR3 region: CASSPTGMNTEAFF. The CDR3 coding sequence is TGTGCCAGCTCACCGACAGGGATGAACACTGAAGCTTTCTTT.